The sequence of this TCR beta chain was determined in a study of tissue T cells after allogeneic stem cell transplantation. Study-wide results and caveats: Alloreactivity or antigen specificity of tissue TCRs was not determined; some clones might be host cells.

As to this clone: Its antigen remains unidentified.

This table comes from immunoSEQ multiplex PCR, and its TCRdb copy is limited to in-frame clones, with some not included. The table has about 9,400 clones, about 65% seen once. The sample here was tissue from the stomach, taken at autopsy. The receptor's source is a male donor aged 60 or over with lung cancer.

The CDR3 nucleotides are TGTGCCAGCAGCCAGGGTAGGGGTAGCGAGCAGTACTTC. Its protein product is CASSQGRGSEQYF. The chain couples TRBV3-1 (or the pseudogene TRBV3-2) to TRBJ2-7, with D tentatively TRBD1 (5 bases). The CDR3 loop spans 13 amino acids. Germline loops: CDR1 LGHDT, CDR2 YNNKEL (reference sequence). With 3 bases removed from V and 6 bases from J, the gap between germline ends came to 12 bases.